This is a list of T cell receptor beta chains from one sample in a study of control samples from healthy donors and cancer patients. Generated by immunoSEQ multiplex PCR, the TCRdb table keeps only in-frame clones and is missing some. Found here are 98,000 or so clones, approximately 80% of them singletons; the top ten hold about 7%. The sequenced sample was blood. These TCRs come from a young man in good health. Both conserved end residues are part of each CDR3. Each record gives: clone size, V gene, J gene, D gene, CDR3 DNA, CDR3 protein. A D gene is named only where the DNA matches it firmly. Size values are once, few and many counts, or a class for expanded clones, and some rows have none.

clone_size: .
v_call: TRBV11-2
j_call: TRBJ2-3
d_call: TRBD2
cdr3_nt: TGTGCCAGCAGCTTAGCGGGGGGGGCTAGCACAGATACGCAGTATTTT
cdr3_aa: CASSLAGGASTDTQYF

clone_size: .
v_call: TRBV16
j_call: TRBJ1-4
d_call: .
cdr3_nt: TGTGCCAGCAGCCAACCTGAGGATGGGAATGAAAAACTGTTTTTT
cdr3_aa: CASSQPEDGNEKLFF

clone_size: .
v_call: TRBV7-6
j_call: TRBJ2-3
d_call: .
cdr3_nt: TGTGCCAGCAGCCCAATCTCGTCACACACAGATACGCAGTATTTT
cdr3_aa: CASSPISSHTDTQYF

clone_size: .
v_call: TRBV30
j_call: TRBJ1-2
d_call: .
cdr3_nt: TGTGCCTGGGGGGGCACAGGGAGGAACTATGGCTACACCTTC
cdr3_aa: CAWGGTGRNYGYTF

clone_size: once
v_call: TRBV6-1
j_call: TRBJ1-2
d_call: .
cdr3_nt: TGTGCCAGCAGTGAATGGACAGAACGCTATGGCTACACCTTC
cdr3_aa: CASSEWTERYGYTF

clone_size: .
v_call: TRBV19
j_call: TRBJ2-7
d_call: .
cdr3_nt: TGTGCCAGTAGTATATCCCCGGTTACCTACGAGCAGTACTTC
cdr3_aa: CASSISPVTYEQYF

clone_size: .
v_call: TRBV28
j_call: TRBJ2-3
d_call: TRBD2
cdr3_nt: TGTGCCAGCAGTTTAACAAAGACTAGCAATGTCCCAGATACGCAGTATTTT
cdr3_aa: CASSLTKTSNVPDTQYF

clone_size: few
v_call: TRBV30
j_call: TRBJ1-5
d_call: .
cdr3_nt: TGTGCCTGGAGTGTTAAGGGGGGTAGCAATCAGCCCCAGCATTTT
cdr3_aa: CAWSVKGGSNQPQHF

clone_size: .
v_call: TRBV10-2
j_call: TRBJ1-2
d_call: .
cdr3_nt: TGCGCCAGCAGGGAGGGCCGATCGGGGTTAGTAGGCTACACCTTC
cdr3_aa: CASREGRSGLVGYTF

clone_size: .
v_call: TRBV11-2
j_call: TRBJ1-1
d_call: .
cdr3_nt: TGTGCCAGCAGCTACCAAGTTCCTAGGGGGGGAGCTTTCTTT
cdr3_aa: CASSYQVPRGGAFF

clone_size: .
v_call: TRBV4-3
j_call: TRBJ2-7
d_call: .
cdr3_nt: TGCGCCAGCAGCCAAGAATCCCAGGCCGGCTACGAGCAGTACTTC
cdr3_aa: CASSQESQAGYEQYF

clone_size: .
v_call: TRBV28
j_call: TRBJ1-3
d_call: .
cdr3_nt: TGTGCCAGCAGACGCCTGCCCGGGACGGACTCTGGAAACACCATATATTTT
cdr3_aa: CASRRLPGTDSGNTIYF

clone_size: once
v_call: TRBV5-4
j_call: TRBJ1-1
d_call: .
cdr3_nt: TGTGCCAGCAGCTTCAGGGGTCTTGAAGCTTTCTTT
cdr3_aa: CASSFRGLEAFF

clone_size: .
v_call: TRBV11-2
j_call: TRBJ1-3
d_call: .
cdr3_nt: TGTGCCAGCAGTCGGACAAGAGGAAACACCATATATTTT
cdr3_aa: CASSRTRGNTIYF

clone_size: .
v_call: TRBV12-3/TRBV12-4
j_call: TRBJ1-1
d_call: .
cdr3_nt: TGTGCCAGCAGTTTTACCCGGGCTGCTGAAGCTTTCTTT
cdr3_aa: CASSFTRAAEAFF

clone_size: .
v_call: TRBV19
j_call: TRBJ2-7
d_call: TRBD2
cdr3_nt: TGTGCCAGTAGTCTCCCCGGCGGGGGGGCCGACGAGCAGTACTTC
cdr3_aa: CASSLPGGGADEQYF

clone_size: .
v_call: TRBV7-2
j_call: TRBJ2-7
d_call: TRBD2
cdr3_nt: TGTGCCAGCAGCTTAGCGCCTAGCGGGGGGTACGAGCAGTACTTC
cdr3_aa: CASSLAPSGGYEQYF

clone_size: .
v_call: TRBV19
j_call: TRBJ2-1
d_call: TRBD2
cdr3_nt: TGTGCCAGTAGTATACTAGCGGGGAGCAATGAGCAGTTCTTC
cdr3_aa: CASSILAGSNEQFF

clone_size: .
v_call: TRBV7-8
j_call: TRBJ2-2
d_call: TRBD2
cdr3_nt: TGTGCCAGCAGCCCTTGGGGGGGCACCGGGGAGCTGTTTTTT
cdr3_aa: CASSPWGGTGELFF

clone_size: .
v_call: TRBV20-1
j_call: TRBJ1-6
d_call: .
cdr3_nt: TGCAGTGCTAGTGGGACGGTCGGCTTCCTTTCACCCCTCCACTTT
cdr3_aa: CSASGTVGFLSPLHF

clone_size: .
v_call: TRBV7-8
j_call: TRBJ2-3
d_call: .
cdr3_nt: TGTGCCAGCAGCCCCCCCACGGTAGATACGCAGTATTTT
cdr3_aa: CASSPPTVDTQYF

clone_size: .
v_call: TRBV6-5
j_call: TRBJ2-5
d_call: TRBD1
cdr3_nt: TGTGCCAGCAGTTACACCGGGACAGGCGCGGGGGAGACCCAGTACTTC
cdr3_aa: CASSYTGTGAGETQYF

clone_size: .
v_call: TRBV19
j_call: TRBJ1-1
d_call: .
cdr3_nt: TGTGCCAGTACAACGGTAGGGAAAGCTTTCTTT
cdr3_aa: CASTTVGKAFF

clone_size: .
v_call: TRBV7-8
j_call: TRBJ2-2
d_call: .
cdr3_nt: TGTGCCAGCAGCTCCATCTCCACCGGGGAGCTGTTTTTT
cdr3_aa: CASSSISTGELFF